A selection of T cell receptor beta chains follows, all from one sample in a study of cytomegalovirus exposure and HLA in healthy donors. Clones were read by immunoSEQ multiplex PCR, and TCRdb kept only the in-frame ones, dropping some. The table includes fewer than 200,000 clones, about 80% detected once. The source material was PBMCs. The receptors shown here come from a woman aged 50 to 60 in good health and CMV-seronegative. The CDR3 runs from the conserved cysteine through the conserved F or W. The D gene is left open where the match is weak. Some rows mark clone size as missing; the rest say once, few, many or name a class of expanded clone.

>.|TRBV5-4|.|TRBJ2-2
CASSYGTPNTGELFF
TGTGCCAGCAGCTACGGGACTCCGAACACCGGGGAGCTGTTTTTT
>.|TRBV10-3|TRBD1|TRBJ2-1
CAISGIRGQDEQFF
TGTGCCATCAGTGGAATCAGGGGGCAGGATGAGCAGTTCTTC
>.|TRBV7-2|TRBD1|TRBJ2-7
CASSLETGGSYEQYF
TGTGCCAGCAGCTTAGAAACAGGGGGCTCCTACGAGCAGTACTTC
>.|TRBV2|.|TRBJ1-1
CASQTLRSTEAFF
TGTGCCAGCCAGACCCTCAGGTCCACTGAAGCTTTCTTT
>.|TRBV4-2|TRBD2|TRBJ2-3
CASSQVSGGNTDTQYF
TGTGCCAGCAGCCAAGTGTCGGGGGGGAACACAGATACGCAGTATTTT
>.|TRBV10-3|.|TRBJ2-7
CAISEGAGNSYEQYF
TGTGCCATCAGTGAGGGAGCAGGGAACTCCTACGAGCAGTACTTC
>.|TRBV18|TRBD2|TRBJ2-5
CASSPWEGQETQYF
TGTGCCAGCTCACCTTGGGAGGGCCAAGAGACCCAGTACTTC
>.|TRBV2|TRBD1|TRBJ1-2
CASSEERGTVARYTF
TGTGCCAGCAGTGAAGAGAGGGGGACAGTTGCTCGCTACACCTTC
>.|TRBV18|TRBD2|TRBJ2-1
CASSPASGSNEQFF
TGTGCCAGCTCACCCGCTAGCGGAAGCAATGAGCAGTTCTTC
>few|TRBV28|TRBD1|TRBJ1-6
CASSFRGLHSPLHF
TGTGCCAGTTCATTCAGGGGGCTCCATTCACCCCTCCACTTT
>.|TRBV6-1|.|TRBJ1-4
CASSDRGIGEKLFF
TGTGCCAGCAGTGACAGGGGAATCGGTGAAAAACTGTTTTTT
>.|TRBV10-3|TRBD1|TRBJ1-1
CAITRTGDNTEAFF
TGTGCCATCACTAGGACAGGGGACAACACTGAAGCTTTCTTT
>.|TRBV5-4|TRBD1|TRBJ1-4
CASSFKGAPEKLFF
TGTGCCAGCAGCTTCAAGGGGGCGCCTGAAAAACTGTTTTTT